These T cell receptor beta chains were read from a single sample in a study of blood T cell repertoires in COVID-19. Some clones are missing from TCRdb's copy, which holds only in-frame ones; the method was immunoSEQ multiplex PCR. The sample comprises 130,000 to 150,000 clones, about nine tenths of which are singletons, and roughly 10% rests with the top ten. The sequencing input was peripheral blood. The receptors were sampled from a man aged 50 to 59 with active or convalescent COVID-19. The CDR3 runs from the conserved cysteine through the conserved F or W. Fields, in order: D gene, V gene, J gene, clone size, CDR3 DNA, CDR3 protein. The D gene is left open where the match is weak. Part of the rows lack a size; the others show once, few, many or a class for expanded clones.

D: -
V: TRBV28
J: TRBJ2-7
size: -
DNA: TGTGCCAGCAGCCACGACAGCGGGCCTCGATACGAGCAGTACTTC
CDR3: CASSHDSGPRYEQYF

D: TRBD2
V: TRBV5-1
J: TRBJ2-1
size: -
DNA: TGCGCCAGCACCGGGACTAGTTACAATGAGCAGTTCTTC
CDR3: CASTGTSYNEQFF

D: TRBD1
V: TRBV29-1
J: TRBJ2-1
size: -
DNA: TGCAGCGTTGAGGGGACGGACAGGCGGAATGAGCAGTTCTTC
CDR3: CSVEGTDRRNEQFF

D: -
V: TRBV4-1
J: TRBJ2-1
size: -
DNA: TGCGCCAGCAGCCAAGGAAGAGGAACAGGGAACAATGAGCAGTTCTTC
CDR3: CASSQGRGTGNNEQFF

D: -
V: TRBV11-1
J: TRBJ2-2
size: -
DNA: TGTGCCAGCAGCCCCACCCGGGGGAACACCGGGGAGCTGTTTTTT
CDR3: CASSPTRGNTGELFF

D: -
V: TRBV24-1
J: TRBJ2-1
size: -
DNA: TGTGCCACCAGTGATTTGAGGGGTGAGCGGGTCGAAAGCTCCTACAATGAGCAGTTCTTC
CDR3: CATSDLRGERVESSYNEQFF

D: -
V: TRBV6-2/TRBV6-3
J: TRBJ2-2
size: -
DNA: TGTGCCAGCAGTTACCCCCGCAGCGGCACCGGGGAGCTGTTTTTT
CDR3: CASSYPRSGTGELFF

D: -
V: TRBV7-2
J: TRBJ1-5
size: -
DNA: TGTGCCAGCAGCCTCCCGGGGGGCTATCAGCCCCAGCATTTT
CDR3: CASSLPGGYQPQHF

D: TRBD1
V: TRBV2
J: TRBJ1-4
size: once
DNA: TGTGCCAGCAGCCCGGGACAGACAACTAATGAAAAACTGTTTTTT
CDR3: CASSPGQTTNEKLFF

D: TRBD1
V: TRBV7-9
J: TRBJ2-1
size: -
DNA: TGTGCCAGCAGCTTAGAGGGGACAGGGGAGAGGAATGAGCAGTTCTTC
CDR3: CASSLEGTGERNEQFF

D: TRBD2
V: TRBV19
J: TRBJ2-1
size: few
DNA: TGTGCCAGTAAGGGACTAGCGGGGAGCTCCTACAATGAGCAGTTCTTC
CDR3: CASKGLAGSSYNEQFF

D: TRBD2
V: TRBV5-1
J: TRBJ2-1
size: -
DNA: TGCGCCAGCAGCTTGGCTCTTTTAACTAGCGGGGCCTACAATGAGCAGTTCTTC
CDR3: CASSLALLTSGAYNEQFF

D: TRBD1
V: TRBV18
J: TRBJ2-7
size: -
DNA: TGTGCCAGCTCACCACCAAGGGGACAGGGTGGATACGAGCAGTACTTC
CDR3: CASSPPRGQGGYEQYF

D: -
V: TRBV5-1
J: TRBJ2-7
size: -
DNA: TGCGCCAGCAGCTTGACTAGTTCCTACGAGCAGTACTTC
CDR3: CASSLTSSYEQYF

D: -
V: TRBV5-6
J: TRBJ1-5
size: -
DNA: TGTGCCAGCAGTCGGACAGGCAATCAGCCCCAGCATTTT
CDR3: CASSRTGNQPQHF

D: TRBD1
V: TRBV27
J: TRBJ1-6
size: -
DNA: TGTGCCAGCAAACCCCCGGGACAGATGTATTCACCCCTCCACTTT
CDR3: CASKPPGQMYSPLHF

D: -
V: TRBV27
J: TRBJ2-1
size: -
DNA: TGTGCCAGCAGCTCCAGCTCCTACAATGAGCAGTTCTTC
CDR3: CASSSSSYNEQFF

D: TRBD1
V: TRBV6-2/TRBV6-3
J: TRBJ1-5
size: few
DNA: TGTGCCAGCAGTTACCCACTGGGACAGGGGTCAGACAATCAGCCCCAGCATTTT
CDR3: CASSYPLGQGSDNQPQHF

D: TRBD1
V: TRBV30
J: TRBJ1-1
size: -
DNA: TGTGCCCTGGGGGGACAGATGAACACTGAAGCTTTCTTT
CDR3: CALGGQMNTEAFF

D: -
V: TRBV29-1
J: TRBJ2-7
size: -
DNA: TGCAGCGTTGCCAGCGGAGTGAGCTCCTACGAGCAGTACTTC
CDR3: CSVASGVSSYEQYF

D: -
V: TRBV19
J: TRBJ1-6
size: -
DNA: TGTGCCAGTAGTATAGTGGGGGGTAATTCACCCCTCCACTTT
CDR3: CASSIVGGNSPLHF

D: TRBD1
V: TRBV7-8
J: TRBJ2-7
size: few
DNA: TGTGCCAGCAGCTCGCCAGGACAGGGGTCCTACGAGCAGTACTTC
CDR3: CASSSPGQGSYEQYF